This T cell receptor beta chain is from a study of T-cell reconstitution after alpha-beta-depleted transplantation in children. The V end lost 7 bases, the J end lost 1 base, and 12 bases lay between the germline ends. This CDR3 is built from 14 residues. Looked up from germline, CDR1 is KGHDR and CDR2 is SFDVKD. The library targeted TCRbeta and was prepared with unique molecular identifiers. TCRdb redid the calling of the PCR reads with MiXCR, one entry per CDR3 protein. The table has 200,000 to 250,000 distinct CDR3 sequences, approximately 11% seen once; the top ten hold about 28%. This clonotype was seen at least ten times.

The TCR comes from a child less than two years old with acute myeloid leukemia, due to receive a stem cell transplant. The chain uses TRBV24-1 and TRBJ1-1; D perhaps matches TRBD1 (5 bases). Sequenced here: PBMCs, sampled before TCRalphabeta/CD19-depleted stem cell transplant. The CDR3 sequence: CATRGAHENTEAFF. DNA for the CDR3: TGTGCCACCAGAGGGGCTCACGAGAACACTGAAGCTTTCTTT.